The sequence of this T cell receptor beta chain was determined in a study of cytomegalovirus exposure and HLA in healthy donors. Concerning this clone: What it binds is unknown.

The V gene's germline CDR1 is SGHRS and CDR2 YFSETQ. V lost 0 bases and J 1 base, leaving 7 bases between the germline ends. This CDR3 has 14 residues. Whole-study findings and limits: Usually a TCR sequence was rare, but some public TCRs were found in many donors. In a later analysis, DRB1 alleles had the most associated TCRs; HLA-C alleles the fewest. Cytomegalovirus status was reportedly diagnosed by the classifier with high sensitivity and specificity.

Amplification used 60 Vbeta primers and 13 Jbeta primers. The assay was immunoSEQ multiplex PCR, and TCRdb's table has in-frame clones only and misses some. The table shows about 120,000 clones, with around 69% occurring only once. Material: PBMCs. The V call is TRBV5-1, the J call TRBJ1-2, with unresolved D. The receptor was isolated from a man aged 45-65 years in good health and CMV-seropositive. The DNA for the CDR3 is TGCGCCAGCAGCTTGGACACCCTTAACTATGGCTACACCTTC. Amino acids: CASSLDTLNYGYTF.